One and the same sample provided the 23 T cell receptor beta chains below, sequenced in a study of blood T cell repertoires in COVID-19. Sequencing used immunoSEQ multiplex PCR; TCRdb keeps in-frame clones, though not all of them. The repertoire holds about 40,000 clones, with roughly 81% as singletons. Sequenced material: peripheral blood. These receptors all stem from a human donor in a cohort sampled during active COVID-19.

This clone was counted only a few times. The chain is built from TRBV5-5 and TRBJ1-6, with D unresolved. The CDR3 runs 15 residues. The germline CDR1 and CDR2 sequences are SGHKS and YYEKEE (reference sequence). V shed 4 bases and J shed 7 bases, with 15 bases lying between them. The CDR3 is CASSRFAGDNSPLHF. The CDR3, as DNA: TGTGCCAGCAGCCGATTTGCGGGAGACAATTCACCCCTCCACTTT.

The chain joins TRBV2 to TRBJ2-3, with a possible D match to TRBD1 (6 bases). Germline loops: CDR1 SNHLY, CDR2 FYNNEI. The CDR3 runs to 14 residues. Trimming left V 7 bases short and J 3 bases short, with 14 bases between. This CDR3 is CASIAYRDTDTQYF. The CDR3 DNA reads TGTGCCAGCATTGCCTACAGGGATACAGATACGCAGTATTTT.

The chain uses TRBV19 and TRBJ2-7; D possibly corresponds to TRBD1 (6 bases). The CDR3 is 14 amino acids. Trimming shortened V by 5 bases and J by 5 bases, and 16 bases separated the two germline ends. The V gene's germline CDR1 is LNHDA and CDR2 SQIVND (reference sequence). CDR3 in amino acids: CASSAGTKFDEQYF. In nucleotides, the CDR3 is TGTGCCAGTAGTGCTGGGACAAAATTTGACGAGCAGTACTTC.

This clone was seen more than once but under ten times. The chain links TRBV12-3 or TRBV12-4 to TRBJ2-2; 7 bases are a match to TRBD1. The CDR3 loop spans 13 amino acids. The junction had 6 bases not matched to a gene; V was cut back by 7 bases and J by 7 bases. This CDR3 reads CASKGAIRGELFF. The CDR3 DNA is TGTGCCAGCAAGGGGGCGATTCGCGGGGAGCTGTTTTTT.

Only a few counts were recorded for this clone. Different DNA sequences within this sample yield the same CDR3. CDR3: CASSLGRGAGETQYF. Here the CDR3 DNA reads TGTGCCAGCAGCTTGGGTCGGGGGGCGGGAGAGACCCAGTACTTC. The V and J genes are TRBV5-4 and TRBJ2-5, with a tentative D call TRBD2 (7 bases). The V end was cut by 0 bases, the J end by 4 bases, with 13 bases between. This CDR3 is built from 15 residues. Germline V gives CDR1 SGHNT, CDR2 YYREEE (reference sequence).

The CDR3 loop is CASSSLPSGSSGELFF. CDR3 DNA sequence: TGCGCCAGCAGCTCCCTCCCTAGCGGCTCGAGCGGGGAGCTGTTTTTT. This chain connects TRBV5-1 to TRBJ2-2, with 7 bases aligning to TRBD2. The germline V gene has CDR1 SGHRS and CDR2 YFSETQ. J gave up 7 bases and V 3 bases, and 12 bases lay outside the gene matches. This CDR3 contains 16 residues.

In nucleotides, the CDR3 is TGTGCCAGCTCACCACGGTCAGGGGAGAACACTGAAGCTTTCTTT. Translation gives CASSPRSGENTEAFF. The chain has TRBV18 and TRBJ1-1, with D perhaps matching TRBD1 (6 bases). The CDR3 covers 15 residues. Trimming took off 1 base at V and 1 base at J, with 10 bases between the two ends. Germline loops: CDR1 KGHSH, CDR2 LQKENI.

V and J are TRBV7-6 and TRBJ2-5, with 7 bases lining up with TRBD1. Trimming took 0 bases from V and 5 from J; bases not matched to a gene: 9. Germline V gene sequence: CDR1 SGHVS, CDR2 FNYEAQ. The CDR3 loop spans 16 amino acids. The CDR3 coding sequence is TGTGCCAGCAGCTTAGCAGGGGGCCCGAACGGGGAGACCCAGTACTTC. This translates into CASSLAGGPNGETQYF.

The chain uses TRBV5-1 and TRBJ1-4; D may be TRBD1 (6 bases). The CDR3 extends over 15 amino acids. Deletions cut 0 bases from V and 7 bases from J, with 13 bases between. Per germline, CDR1 SGHRS and CDR2 YFSETQ. The CDR3 loop reads CASSLGQGRGEKLFF. In DNA form, the CDR3 reads TGCGCCAGCAGCTTGGGGCAGGGGCGCGGTGAAAAACTGTTTTTT.

The chain carries TRBV4-1 and TRBJ2-7, with TRBD1 identical over 9 bases. Germline CDR1 and CDR2: MGHRA and YSYEKL. The CDR3 has 15 amino acids. V shed 1 base, J shed 2 bases, and the junction held 3 bases outside the gene matches. The CDR3 nucleotides read TGCGCCAGCAGCCAAGTTGACAGGGGGGCCTACGAGCAGTACTTC. This encodes CASSQVDRGAYEQYF.

This chain connects TRBV19 to TRBJ2-5; 10 positions match TRBD2. J lost 7 bases, V lost 3 bases, and 8 bases had no gene match. The CDR3 has 15 residues. Per the germline V gene, CDR1 is LNHDA and CDR2 is SQIVND (reference sequence). This chain's CDR3 is CASSIWASGGGTQYF. In DNA, the CDR3 is TGTGCCAGTAGTATTTGGGCTAGCGGGGGCGGGACCCAGTACTTC.

The genes are TRBV15 and TRBJ2-1, with 7 bases that match TRBD2. CDR1 and CDR2 from the germline V gene are LNHNV and YYDKDF (reference sequence). This CDR3 comprises 15 residues. Losses at the gene ends were 0 bases for V and 5 bases for J; bases not matched to a gene: 4. CDR3 amino acids: CATSREGRGNNEQFF. The CDR3 DNA reads TGTGCCACCAGCAGAGAAGGGCGGGGGAACAATGAGCAGTTCTTC.

This rearrangement joins TRBV6-5 to TRBJ2-7; 8 bases agree with TRBD1. Per germline, CDR1 MNHEY and CDR2 SVGAGI. V lost 10 bases and J lost 5; bases outside the gene matches: 4. The CDR3 totals 11 residues. The CDR3 here is CANRQGNEQYF. CDR3 DNA sequence: TGTGCCAACCGACAGGGGAACGAGCAGTACTTC.

V usage is TRBV5-4 and J usage is TRBJ2-1; the D gene is possibly TRBD1 (5 bases). CDR1 is SGHNT, CDR2 YYREEE, per germline (reference sequence). The CDR3 spans 13 residues. V shed 4 bases and J shed 3 bases, with 8 bases lying between them. CDR3 in amino acids: CASSQDSYNEQFF. CDR3 in DNA: TGTGCCAGCAGCCAAGACAGCTACAATGAGCAGTTCTTC. The variable domain in full, completed from reference TRBV5-4 and TRBJ2-1, reads ETGVTQSPTHLIKTRGQQVTLRCSSQSGHNTVSWYQQALGQGPQFIFQYYREEENGRGNFPPRFSGLQFPNYSSELNVNALELDDSALYLCASSQDSYNEQFFGPGTRLTVL.

The chain employs TRBV7-2 and TRBJ1-5; a possible D gene is TRBD1 (6 bases). Trimming removed 5 bases at V and 1 base at J, with 12 bases between. The CDR3 is 15 residues long. From germline, CDR1 is SGHTA and CDR2 FQGNSA. The CDR3 DNA follows: TGTGCCAGCAGCCAGGGGATCCCGAGCAATCAGCCCCAGCATTTT. Amino acid sequence: CASSQGIPSNQPQHF. The whole variable domain, remainder taken from reference TRBV7-2 and TRBJ1-5, is GAGVSQSPSNKVTEKGKDVELRCDPISGHTALYWYRQSLGQGLEFLIYFQGNSAPDKSGLPSDRFSAERTGGSVSTLTIQRTQQEDSAVYLCASSQGIPSNQPQHFGDGTRLSIL.

V gene TRBV6-5 combines with J gene TRBJ1-2, with TRBD1 matching over 7 bases. After removal of 6 bases from V and 5 bases from J, the junction contained 6 bases not matched to a gene. The CDR3 covers 13 residues. The germline V gene encodes CDR1 MNHEY and CDR2 SVGAGI. The DNA of the CDR3 is TGTGCCAGCAGAACTGGACAGGCTTATGGCTACACCTTC. As protein: CASRTGQAYGYTF.

The J gene is TRBJ2-2, the V gene TRBV5-6; TRBD1 agrees at 8 bases. The CDR3 spans 16 residues. Germline trimming cut 4 bases from V and 1 base from J; bases unmatched to any gene: 6. Germline V gene data show CDR1 as SGHDT and CDR2 as YYEEEE. CDR3 DNA: TGTGCCAGCAGCCGACGGACAGGGTTGAACACCGGGGAGCTGTTTTTT. Protein product: CASSRRTGLNTGELFF.

The chain couples TRBV9 to TRBJ2-3, with D tentatively TRBD2 (6 bases). Germline assignment: CDR1 SGDLS and CDR2 YYNGEE. Trimming took 3 bases from V and 6 from J, leaving 14 bases between them. There are 14 residues in the CDR3. The CDR3 loop is CASSERRDSDTQYF. CDR3 in DNA: TGTGCCAGCAGCGAAAGGAGGGACTCCGATACGCAGTATTTT.

J is TRBJ2-2 and V is TRBV5-4; 7 bases line up with TRBD2. The CDR3 is 15 residues long. Per germline, CDR1 SGHNT and CDR2 YYREEE (reference sequence). Trimming at V came to 4 bases and at J to 1 base, leaving 4 bases not matched to a gene. CDR3 sequence (DNA): TGTGCCAGCAGCCGGTCGGGGGGGAACACCGGGGAGCTGTTTTTT. Encoded protein: CASSRSGGNTGELFF.

The rearrangement uses TRBV2 and TRBJ2-5; 7 nucleotides align to TRBD1. V dropped 4 bases and J dropped 5; count of bases not matched to a gene: 10. Germline lookup yields CDR1 SNHLY and CDR2 FYNNEI. The CDR3 is made up of 15 amino acids. The CDR3, as DNA: TGTGCCAGCAGTGCGACAGGGACGGAAAGGGAGACCCAGTACTTC. It codes for CASSATGTERETQYF.

This clone was counted between two and nine times. The chain has TRBV9 and TRBJ1-1, with D perhaps matching TRBD1 (6 bases). Germline CDR1 is SGDLS and CDR2 is YYNGEE. V lost 4 bases to trimming and J lost 3 bases, with 16 bases between them. The CDR3 is 15 amino acids. CDR3 sequence reads: CASSRVQGLDTEAFF. As DNA, the CDR3 is TGTGCCAGCAGCCGGGTACAGGGCCTGGACACTGAAGCTTTCTTT.

The chain recombines TRBV27 with TRBJ2-2, with 7 bases that match TRBD2. Germline assignment: CDR1 MNHEY and CDR2 SMNVEV (reference sequence). The CDR3 consists of 16 residues. V shed 3 bases, J shed 5 bases, and the junction held 9 bases outside the gene matches. CDR3 loop: CASSFGGRGNTGELFF. CDR3 DNA: TGTGCCAGCAGTTTCGGAGGGCGGGGGAATACCGGGGAGCTGTTTTTT.

V gene TRBV4-1 combines with J gene TRBJ1-2, with unresolved D. CDR1 MGHRA and CDR2 YSYEKL come from the germline V gene. This CDR3 contains 11 residues. With 3 bases removed from V and 10 bases from J, the gap between germline ends came to 9 bases. The CDR3 DNA reads as TGCGCCAGCAGCCAGCGGGAGGCCTACACCTTC. This encodes CASSQREAYTF.